This T cell receptor (beta chain) comes out of a study of T cell repertoires in cytomegalovirus infection (dated by TCRdb to the late 2010s). Context from the whole study: Peptide stimulations targeted recently identified HLA-C-restricted CMV epitopes, whose presentation resists viral immunomodulation, together with well-studied HLA-B-restricted epitopes. Donor HLA type was relevant to the analysis, because carriage of CMV infection together with the matching HLA type was indicated by public TCR beta signatures.

As concerns this clonotype: The clone's antigen remains unknown. No qualities accompany the bases; no much larger clone lies one base away.

What the treatment or condition label conveys for this sample: in vitro stimulation with specific CMV peptide epitopes to enrich CMV-specific T cells. General conclusions and limits of the study: In the ex vivo response, HLA-C-restricted CMV-specific TCR beta clonotypes were dominant, and in two of eight donors the single most frequent clonotype came from this HLA-C-restricted group. In both this cohort and an independent cohort of 352 donors, the cumulative frequency of public TCR beta family members distinguished carriers of CMV infection plus the relevant HLA type.

The sequencing machine was an Illumina HiSeq 1500. TCRdb cleaned the public reads at Q25 with fastp, built clones with MiXCR and kept in-frame beta chains. Rows merge per CDR3 protein into single entries with the most common DNA and genes. This sample lists about 400,000 distinct CDR3 sequences; about 35% were detected once. Roughly 12% of the sample lies in the top ten. In the germline V gene, CDR1 corresponds to SGHAT and CDR2 to FQNNGV. CDR3 length: 17 amino acids, cysteine to phenylalanine. Solely the CDR3 DNA is kept, with 51 bases framed from the first base. Here V drops 1 base and J drops 4 bases, and the junction holds 8 bases not matched to any gene.

The chain employs TRBV11-2 and TRBJ2-5; 11 central bases correspond to TRBD2. Sequenced material: cultured PBMCs, taken from culture after CMV antigen stimulation. The receptor's source is a human donor in good health (CMV status not recorded). Some clones in this sample may be carry-over from other donors' samples. The sequenced DNA: TGTGCCAGCAGCTTAGTAGCGGGAGGGGATTTCCCAGAGACCCAGTACTTC. Translated, it gives CASSLVAGGDFPETQYF.